Below, one T cell receptor beta chain is given with its context. As yet, its antigen is unknown. One end of the junction varies from germline; a read error may be responsible. This sample is part of a study of tumor and adjacent non-tumor tissue in lung cancer. Study context: Aged roughly 31 to 80 years, patients included about 11 men and 5 women with stage I to III disease.

Study-wide points: Significantly higher TCR diversity was found in tumor than normal lung.

This CDR3 has 14 amino acids. Per the germline V gene, CDR1 is DFQATT and CDR2 is SNEGSKA (reference sequence). A modified ARM-PCR protocol with three rounds of nested PCR amplified TCRbeta. TCRdb passed the multiplex PCR reads through MiXCR, listing each CDR3 protein once. The data contain 220,000 or so distinct CDR3 sequences, less than 80% of them singletons. This sample's RNA came from whole unsorted tissue. This chain joins TRBV20-1 and TRBJ2-7; D gene uncertain. Sequencing was performed on lung tumor tissue. The source is a man aged 60 to 75 with non-small cell lung cancer. CDR3 region: CTARDPKKAYEQYF. CDR3 coding DNA: TGCACTGCTAGAGACCCCAAAAAGGCCTACGAGCAGTATTTC.